One and the same sample provided the 15 T cell receptor beta chains below, sequenced in a study of Ad26.COV2.S vaccination and SARS-CoV-2 variants. Clones were sequenced by immunoSEQ multiplex PCR, and TCRdb holds only the in-frame ones, with some missing. The sample lists under 550,000 clones; 90% were seen once. Noted treatment: about 20 received Ad26.COV2.S at low or high dose, single or two shots; roughly five received placebo; per-sample allocation not given. Sampling was done on day 63 after the first vaccine or placebo injection. Specimen: peripheral blood, collected in a trial of Ad26.COV2.S vaccine versus placebo. These receptor sequences come from a person aged 18-60 years who received the Ad26.COV2.S COVID-19 vaccine or a placebo.

The chain recombines TRBV6-5 with TRBJ2-7; D is uncertain. Trimming shortened V by 5 bases and J by 5 bases, and 7 bases separated the two germline ends. The germline CDR1 and CDR2 sequences are MNHEY and SVGAGI. This CDR3 is built from 11 residues. The CDR3 DNA reads as TGTGCCAGCAGTCGACTGGACGAGCAGTACTTC. Its protein is CASSRLDEQYF.

The chain links TRBV5-4 to TRBJ2-7; D perhaps matches TRBD1 (6 bases). Between the trimmed V and J ends, which lost 1 base and 6 bases, there was a span of 14 bases. Germline lookup yields CDR1 SGHNT and CDR2 YYREEE (reference sequence). This CDR3 region has 14 residues. The chain's CDR3 is CASSLNRVSGEQYF. CDR3 nucleotides: TGTGCCAGCAGCTTGAACAGGGTGTCAGGCGAGCAGTACTTC.

J is TRBJ2-3 and V is TRBV2; D uncertain. The CDR3 extends over 15 amino acids. In germline, CDR1 is SNHLY, CDR2 FYNNEI. V shed 4 bases and J shed 5 bases, with 16 bases lying between them. The CDR3 protein is CASSGRLAEQDTQYF. CDR3 DNA: TGTGCCAGCAGTGGCCGGTTAGCAGAACAAGATACGCAGTATTTT.

This chain uses TRBV19 with TRBJ1-2, with D uncertain. Trimming took 3 bases from V and 2 from J, leaving 7 bases between them. The germline V gene encodes CDR1 LNHDA and CDR2 SQIVND (reference sequence). This CDR3 contains 13 residues. For the CDR3, the DNA is TGTGCCAGTAGTATCAGGCAGAACTATGGCTACACCTTC. Encoded protein: CASSIRQNYGYTF.

The chain carries TRBV19 and TRBJ1-5, with D maybe TRBD1 (5 bases). Trimming took off 1 base at V and 2 bases at J, with 9 bases between the two ends. The CDR3 consists of 15 residues. Germline CDR1 LNHDA, CDR2 SQIVND (reference sequence). CDR3 bases: TGTGCCAGTAGTATAGGCCAGGGTGGCAATCAGCCCCAGCATTTT. Its translation is CASSIGQGGNQPQHF.

This rearrangement joins TRBV10-3 to TRBJ2-1; D not certain. Germline CDR1 is ENHRY and CDR2 is SYGVKD. This CDR3 is built from 15 residues. Trimming took off 4 bases at V and 4 bases at J, with 14 bases between the two ends. CDR3 amino acids: CAISGDFQLYNEQFF. The CDR3 DNA reads as TGTGCCATCAGTGGCGACTTCCAACTGTACAATGAGCAGTTCTTC.

The chain combines TRBV4-1 with TRBJ1-1; tentative D call: TRBD1 (5 bases). Per germline, CDR1 MGHRA and CDR2 YSYEKL. The V gene lost 0 bases and the J gene lost 1 base, with 9 bases spanning the gap. CDR3 length: 15 residues. CDR3 DNA: TGCGCCAGCAGCCAAGATGCGGGGGGGAACACTGAAGCTTTCTTT. Amino acids: CASSQDAGGNTEAFF.

The V gene is TRBV11-2, the J gene TRBJ2-7, with TRBD2 matching 7 bases. The junction had 4 bases not matched to a gene; V was cut back by 1 base and J by 1 base. Germline V gene lookup returns CDR1 SGHAT and CDR2 FQNNGV. The CDR3 has 15 amino acids. Written as DNA, the CDR3 is TGTGCCAGCAGCTTAGCTCCTAGCGGATCCTACGAGCAGTACTTC. As protein: CASSLAPSGSYEQYF.

In the case of this clone: The same CDR3 arises from other DNA sequences in this sample as well. The chain is built from TRBV5-1 and TRBJ2-1; no definite D call. The CDR3 length is 14 residues. Germline CDR1 reads SGHRS; CDR2 reads YFSETQ. Trimming removed 0 bases at V and 0 bases at J, with 4 bases between. CDR3 DNA sequence: TGCGCCAGCAGCTTGGACAGCTCCTACAATGAGCAGTTCTTC. Translated: CASSLDSSYNEQFF.

CDR3 sequence (DNA): TGTGCCAGCAGCCCTCAGGGTCATAATTCACCCCTCCACTTT. Translating gives CASSPQGHNSPLHF. V is TRBV7-2 and J is TRBJ1-6; TRBD1 is a possible D gene (5 bases). CDR3 size: 14 residues. The germline V gene has CDR1 SGHTA and CDR2 FQGNSA. V was pared by 5 bases and J by 5 bases, with 10 bases between. Looking up the rest from reference TRBV7-2 and TRBJ1-6 gives the full variable domain: GAGVSQSPSNKVTEKGKDVELRCDPISGHTALYWYRQSLGQGLEFLIYFQGNSAPDKSGLPSDRFSAERTGGSVSTLTIQRTQQEDSAVYLCASSPQGHNSPLHFGNGTRLTVT.

The rearrangement joins TRBV7-9 to TRBJ2-7, with 10 bases that match TRBD2. CDR1 is SEHNR and CDR2 is FQNEAQ in the germline V gene (reference sequence). The CDR3 sequence is 14 residues long. V dropped 2 bases and J dropped 6; count of bases not matched to a gene: 4. The CDR3 reads CASSLPASGSEQYF. CDR3 bases: TGTGCCAGCAGCTTACCCGCTAGCGGGAGCGAGCAGTACTTC.

The chain uses TRBV19 and TRBJ1-1; D not resolved. The CDR3 has 13 residues. CDR1 is LNHDA, CDR2 SQIVND, per germline (reference sequence). The V and J ends lost 4 bases and 1 base respectively, with 7 bases between them. The DNA for the CDR3 is TGTGCCAGTAGTACCGGACGGAACACTGAAGCTTTCTTT. Residues: CASSTGRNTEAFF.

V gene TRBV9 combines with J gene TRBJ2-1; 9 bases map to TRBD2. Germline CDR1 is SGDLS and CDR2 is YYNGEE. The CDR3 totals 15 residues. V shed 2 bases and J 9 bases; nucleotides not matched to a gene: 9. The CDR3 region has the DNA TGTGCCAGCAGCGTCGGGACTAGCCCGATGGGTGAGCAGTTCTTC. This translates into CASSVGTSPMGEQFF.

The V call is TRBV7-2, the J call TRBJ1-4; D gene unclear. Germline V gene data show CDR1 as SGHTA and CDR2 as FQGNSA. V was trimmed by 1 base and J by 7 bases, leaving 13 bases between them. The CDR3 length is 15 residues. This CDR3 reads CASSLVLGKGEKLFF. Written as DNA, the CDR3 is TGTGCCAGCAGCTTAGTGCTAGGGAAGGGTGAAAAACTGTTTTTT.

V is TRBV7-2 and J is TRBJ2-7, with D unclear. The length of the CDR3 is 13 residues. Trimming stripped 2 bases from V and 2 bases from J, with 7 bases between. Germline V gene lookup returns CDR1 SGHTA and CDR2 FQGNSA. CDR3 coding DNA: TGTGCCAGCAGCTTAAGGGCCGCCTACGAGCAGTACTTC. Protein sequence: CASSLRAAYEQYF.